The sequence of this T cell receptor beta chain was determined in a study of response to subunit inactivated influenza vaccine. General study points: New T cells are recruited in small numbers by each seasonal influenza vaccination, according to the authors' suggestion.

Germline CDR1 SGHTA, CDR2 FQGTGA. CDR3 length equals 10 residues. The count of this clonotype is one. The target antigen is unknown. An end of the junction differs from the germline gene, which may be a read error. TCRdb fed the RT-PCR reads into MiXCR, producing one record per CDR3 protein. Of approximately 700,000 distinct CDR3 sequences in the sample, roughly 14% are singletons; the top ten hold less than 9%. Sequenced here: PBMCs from blood, sampled around 14 days before vaccination. The chain combines TRBV7-3 with TRBJ2-6, with D unclear. The TCR comes from a man aged 45-60 years who received an inactivated influenza vaccine. The CDR3 region is CPARANVLTF. DNA of the CDR3: TGCCCGGCCAGGGCCAACGTCCTGACTTTC. The full variable domain, completed using reference TRBV7-3 and TRBJ2-6, is GAGVSQTPSNKVTEKGKYVELRCDPISGHTALYWYRQSLGQGPEFLIYFQGTGAADDSGLPNDRFFAVRPEGSVSTLKIQRTERGDSAVYLCPARANVLTFGAGSRLTVL.